The rows below give T cell receptor beta chains drawn from one sample of a study of multiple sclerosis patients with progressive multifocal leukoencephalopathy. Measured with immunoSEQ multiplex PCR; TCRdb has only the in-frame clones, and not every one. Of about 25,000 clones in the sample, around 93% were seen once. The sample consisted of PBMCs, taken from a patient treated with natalizumab. These TCRs come from a man younger than 45 with multiple sclerosis. Each CDR3 is given with its conserved first and last residue. Fields, in order: CDR3 protein, CDR3 DNA, D gene, CDR3 length, clone size, V gene, J gene. The D gene is left open where the match is weak. Clone size, where shown, is once, few, many, or a class for clones that have expanded.

CASSPPWRGGNQPQHF	TGTGCCAGCTCACCACCTTGGAGGGGCGGCAATCAGCCCCAGCATTTT	-	16	-	TRBV18	TRBJ1-5
CASSQAQGDQPQHF	TGCGCCAGCAGCCAAGCCCAGGGCGATCAGCCCCAGCATTTT	-	14	-	TRBV4-3	TRBJ1-5
CATRPSAYNEQFF	TGTGCCACCCGGCCTAGCGCCTACAATGAGCAGTTCTTC	-	13	-	TRBV25-1	TRBJ2-1
CASSLARDRDNGYTF	TGTGCCAGCAGCTTAGCGCGGGACAGGGATAACGGCTACACCTTC	TRBD1	15	-	TRBV7-9	TRBJ1-2
CASLCKSYKCGGQETQYF	-	-	18	-	TRBV12-2	TRBJ2-5
CASSQVWGPGGSYNSPLHF	TGCGCCAGCAGCCAAGTCTGGGGGCCCGGTGGCTCCTATAATTCACCCCTCCACTTT	-	19	-	TRBV4-1	TRBJ1-6
CASSLRVGNTIYF	TGTGCCAGCAGTTTAAGGGTTGGAAACACCATATATTTT	-	13	-	TRBV5-4	TRBJ1-3
CASSLSRGETQYF	TGTGCCAGCAGCTTGTCCAGGGGGGAGACCCAGTACTTC	TRBD1	13	-	TRBV5-6	TRBJ2-5
CASSAGHNYEQYF	TGTGCCAGCAGCGCGGGCCACAACTACGAGCAGTACTTC	-	13	-	TRBV11-2	TRBJ2-7
CASSLGTSGWRDEQFF	TGTGCCAGCAGCCTCGGGACTAGCGGGTGGCGCGATGAGCAGTTCTTC	TRBD2	16	-	TRBV7-9	TRBJ2-1
CAWTYGNQPQHF	TGTGCCTGGACGTACGGGAATCAGCCCCAGCATTTT	-	12	-	TRBV30	TRBJ1-5
CASSFPGLAGGRIDTQYF	TGTGCCAGCAGCTTCCCGGGACTAGCGGGAGGGCGTATAGATACGCAGTATTTT	TRBD2	18	-	TRBV7-9	TRBJ2-3
CASSFGQGYGYTF	TGTGCCAGCAGTTTCGGACAGGGCTATGGCTACACCTTC	TRBD1	13	-	TRBV5-5	TRBJ1-2
CASSETGGGTDTQYF	TGTGCCAGCAGTGAGACAGGGGGAGGAACAGATACGCAGTATTTT	TRBD1	15	-	TRBV6-1	TRBJ2-3
CATSREGGSGSRETQYF	TGTGCCACCAGCAGAGAGGGAGGGAGCGGGAGTCGGGAGACCCAGTACTTC	TRBD2	17	-	TRBV15	TRBJ2-5
CASSLDPRTRETQYF	TGTGCCAGCAGCTTAGATCCCCGCACTCGGGAGACCCAGTACTTC	-	15	-	TRBV7-9	TRBJ2-5
CASRRGSSHNEQFF	TGTGCCAGCAGGCGTGGAAGTAGCCACAATGAGCAGTTCTTC	-	14	-	TRBV27	TRBJ2-1
CASSEAPLGMSNQPQHF	TGTGCCAGCAGTGAAGCCCCCCTCGGAATGAGCAATCAGCCCCAGCATTTT	-	17	-	TRBV2	TRBJ1-5
CASSINRGNTEAFF	TGTGCCAGTAGTATAAACAGGGGGAACACTGAAGCTTTCTTT	TRBD1	14	few	TRBV19	TRBJ1-1
CASSDGLAGTETQYF	TGCGCCAGCAGCGATGGACTAGCGGGGACAGAGACCCAGTACTTC	TRBD2	15	few	TRBV5-1	TRBJ2-5
CASSVEADTQYF	TGTGCCAGCAGCGTAGAGGCAGATACGCAGTATTTT	-	12	-	TRBV9	TRBJ2-3
CASSLAGGNEQFF	TGTGCCAGCAGCTTGGCGGGAGGCAATGAGCAGTTCTTC	TRBD2	13	-	TRBV7-2	TRBJ2-1
CASSYHITGGNEQFF	TGTGCCAGCAGTTATCATATCACAGGGGGCAATGAGCAGTTCTTC	TRBD1	15	-	TRBV2	TRBJ2-1
CASSAASGGGSTQYF	TGTGCCAGCAGCGCCGCTAGCGGGGGGGGCAGTACGCAGTATTTT	TRBD2	15	-	TRBV7-2	TRBJ2-3
CSVAERNTEAFF	TGCAGCGTTGCGGAGAGGAACACTGAAGCTTTCTTT	-	12	-	TRBV29-1	TRBJ1-1
CASSLDSFAPQHF	TGTGCCAGCAGCTTAGACTCCTTCGCGCCCCAGCATTTT	-	13	-	TRBV7-7	TRBJ1-5
CASSLNRVPWGTDTQYF	TGTGCCAGCAGCCTCAACAGGGTCCCATGGGGCACAGATACGCAGTATTTT	-	17	-	TRBV7-9	TRBJ2-3
CASSSTTSTDTQYF	TGTGCCAGCAGCTCGACAACTAGCACAGATACGCAGTATTTT	-	14	-	TRBV11-2	TRBJ2-3
CASSQDRTENQPQHF	TGTGCCAGCAGCCAAGACCGGACAGAGAATCAGCCCCAGCATTTT	-	15	once	TRBV4-2	TRBJ1-5
CASRERAESGEKLFF	TGCGCCAGCAGGGAAAGGGCAGAATCTGGGGAAAAACTGTTTTTT	-	15	-	TRBV5-1	TRBJ1-4
CASSLQGATNEKLFF	TGCGCCAGCAGCTTGCAGGGGGCAACTAATGAAAAACTGTTTTTT	TRBD1	15	-	TRBV5-1	TRBJ1-4
CAWGSQGSMNTEAFF	TGTGCCTGGGGTTCCCAGGGGTCCATGAACACTGAAGCTTTCTTT	-	15	-	TRBV30	TRBJ1-1
CASSQGGESNQPQHF	TGTGCCAGCTCCCAGGGGGGGGAAAGCAATCAGCCCCAGCATTTT	TRBD1	15	-	TRBV18	TRBJ1-5
CASSPPSGGPGETQYF	TGTGCCAGCTCACCCCCCTCAGGAGGCCCTGGGGAGACCCAGTACTTC	-	16	-	TRBV18	TRBJ2-5
CASSSFYEQYF	TGTGCCAGCAGTAGTTTCTACGAGCAGTACTTC	-	11	-	TRBV7-2	TRBJ2-7
CASSKLSAGEEKLFF	TGTGCCAGTTCAAAGCTCTCGGCAGGGGAGGAAAAACTGTTTTTT	-	15	-	TRBV19	TRBJ1-4
CASSLGPFTGEQYF	TGTGCCAGCAGCTTGGGACCCTTCACGGGCGAGCAGTACTTC	-	14	-	TRBV5-5	TRBJ2-7
CASSHGENTEAFF	TGTGCCAGCAGCCACGGGGAGAACACTGAAGCTTTCTTT	-	13	-	TRBV27	TRBJ1-1
CASSLGRGNQPQHF	TGTGCCAGCAGCTTAGGTCGGGGCAATCAGCCCCAGCATTTT	-	14	-	TRBV7-8	TRBJ1-5
CASSQEAGRGGETQYF	TGCGCCAGCAGCCAAGAGGCGGGGCGCGGGGGAGAGACCCAGTACTTC	TRBD2	16	-	TRBV4-3	TRBJ2-5